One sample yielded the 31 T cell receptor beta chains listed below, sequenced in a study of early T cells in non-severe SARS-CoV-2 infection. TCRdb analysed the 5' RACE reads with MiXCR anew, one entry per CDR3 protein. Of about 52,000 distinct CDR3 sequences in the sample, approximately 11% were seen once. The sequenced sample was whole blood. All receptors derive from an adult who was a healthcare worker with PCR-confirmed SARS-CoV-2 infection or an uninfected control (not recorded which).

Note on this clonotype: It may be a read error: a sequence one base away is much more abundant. This CDR3 is CASSHSILVGGGAQYF. Written as DNA, the CDR3 is TGTGCCAGCAGCCATTCAATCCTAGTGGGAGGAGGTGCGCAGTATTTT. The chain combines TRBV2 with TRBJ2-3, with a tentative D call TRBD2 (6 bases). This CDR3 is 16 amino acids long. V was shortened by 6 bases and J by 10 bases, with 26 bases between the two germline ends. The germline V gene encodes CDR1 SNHLY and CDR2 FYNNEI. The variable domain in full, completed from reference TRBV2 and TRBJ2-3, reads EPEVTQTPSHQVTQMGQEVILRCVPISNHLYFYWYRQILGQKVEFLVSFYNNEISEKSEIFDDQFSVERPDGSNFTLKIRSTKLEDSAMYFCASSHSILVGGGAQYFGPGTRLTVL.

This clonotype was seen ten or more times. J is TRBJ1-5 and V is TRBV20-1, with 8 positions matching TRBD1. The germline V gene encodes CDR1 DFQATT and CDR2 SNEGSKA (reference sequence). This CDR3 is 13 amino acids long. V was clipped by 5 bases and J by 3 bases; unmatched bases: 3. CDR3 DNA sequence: TGCAGTGCTTGGACAGGGCCCAATCAGCCCCAGCATTTT. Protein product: CSAWTGPNQPQHF.

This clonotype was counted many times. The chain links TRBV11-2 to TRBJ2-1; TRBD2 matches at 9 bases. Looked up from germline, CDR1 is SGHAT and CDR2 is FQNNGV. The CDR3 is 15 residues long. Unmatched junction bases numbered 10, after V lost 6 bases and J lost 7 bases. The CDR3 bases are TGTGCCAGCAGTAAAGTAGCGGGAGCCGGTAATGAGCAGTTCTTC. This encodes CASSKVAGAGNEQFF. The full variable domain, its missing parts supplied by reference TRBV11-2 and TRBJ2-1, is EAGVAQSPRYKIIEKRQSVAFWCNPISGHATLYWYQQILGQGPKLLIQFQNNGVVDDSQLPKDRFSAERLKGVDSTLKIQPAKLEDSAVYLCASSKVAGAGNEQFFGPGTRLTVL.

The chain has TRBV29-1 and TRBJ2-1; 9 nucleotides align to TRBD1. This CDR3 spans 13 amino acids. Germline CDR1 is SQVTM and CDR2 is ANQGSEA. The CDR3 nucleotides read TGCAGTGCGGACAGGGGAGGGACAAATGAGCAGTTCTTC. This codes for CSADRGGTNEQFF.

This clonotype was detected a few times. CDR3 sequence (DNA): TGCGCCAGCAGCTGGCCGGGACAGGGGGCGCGGGATAATGAAAAACTGTTTTTT. Translating it yields CASSWPGQGARDNEKLFF. This rearrangement joins TRBV4-1 to TRBJ1-4; 12 positions match TRBD1. From germline, CDR1 is MGHRA and CDR2 YSYEKL. CDR3 length equals 18 residues. The V and J ends lost 5 bases and 4 bases, in that order; junction bases with no gene match: 11.

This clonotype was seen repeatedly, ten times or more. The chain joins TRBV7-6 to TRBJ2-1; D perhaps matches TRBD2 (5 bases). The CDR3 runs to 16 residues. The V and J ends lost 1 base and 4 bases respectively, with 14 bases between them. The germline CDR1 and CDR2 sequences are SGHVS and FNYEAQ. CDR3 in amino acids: CASSLGPRGLYNEQFF. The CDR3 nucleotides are TGTGCCAGCAGCTTAGGGCCCCGGGGTCTGTACAATGAGCAGTTCTTC.

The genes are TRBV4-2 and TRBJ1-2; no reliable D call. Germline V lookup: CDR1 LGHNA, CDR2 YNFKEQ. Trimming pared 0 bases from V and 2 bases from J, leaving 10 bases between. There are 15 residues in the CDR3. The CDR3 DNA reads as TGTGCCAGCAGCCAAGACCGGACCAGAAACTATGGCTACACCTTC. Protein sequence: CASSQDRTRNYGYTF.

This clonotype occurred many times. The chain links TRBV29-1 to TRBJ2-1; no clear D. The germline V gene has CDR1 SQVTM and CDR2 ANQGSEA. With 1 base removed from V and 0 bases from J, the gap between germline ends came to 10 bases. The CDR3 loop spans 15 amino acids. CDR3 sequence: CSVEGTQSSYNEQFF. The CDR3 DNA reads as TGCAGCGTTGAAGGCACCCAGAGCTCCTACAATGAGCAGTTCTTC.

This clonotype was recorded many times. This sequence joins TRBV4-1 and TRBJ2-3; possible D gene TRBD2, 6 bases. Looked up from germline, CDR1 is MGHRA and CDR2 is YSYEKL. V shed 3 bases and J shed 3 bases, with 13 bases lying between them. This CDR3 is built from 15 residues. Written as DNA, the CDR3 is TGCGCCAGCAGCCAGGAGGGGTCAGCGACAGATACGCAGTATTTT. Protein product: CASSQEGSATDTQYF.

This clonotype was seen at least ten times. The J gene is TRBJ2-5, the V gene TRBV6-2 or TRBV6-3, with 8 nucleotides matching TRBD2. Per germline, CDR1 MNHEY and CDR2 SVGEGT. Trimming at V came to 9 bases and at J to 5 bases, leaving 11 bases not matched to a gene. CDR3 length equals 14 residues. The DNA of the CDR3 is TGTGCCAGTGAACCCGGGACTAGAAGTGAGACCCAGTACTTC. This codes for CASEPGTRSETQYF.

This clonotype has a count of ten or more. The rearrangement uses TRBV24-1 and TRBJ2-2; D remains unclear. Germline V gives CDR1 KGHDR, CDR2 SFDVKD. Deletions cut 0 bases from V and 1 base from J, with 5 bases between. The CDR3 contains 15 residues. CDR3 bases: TGTGCCACCAGTGATTTGGCCCAGAACACCGGGGAGCTGTTTTTT. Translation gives CATSDLAQNTGELFF.

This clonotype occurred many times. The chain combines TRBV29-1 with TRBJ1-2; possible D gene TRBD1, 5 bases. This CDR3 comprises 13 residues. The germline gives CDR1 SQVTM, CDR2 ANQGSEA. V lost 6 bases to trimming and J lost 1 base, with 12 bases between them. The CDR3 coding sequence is TGCAGCGTGCCGGGACGACTTAACTATGGCTACACCTTC. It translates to CSVPGRLNYGYTF. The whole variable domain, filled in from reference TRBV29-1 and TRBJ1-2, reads SAVISQKPSRDICQRGTSLTIQCQVDSQVTMMFWYRQQPGQSLTLIATANQGSEATYESGFVIDKFPISRPNLTFSTLTVSNMSPEDSSIYLCSVPGRLNYGYTFGSGTRLTVV.

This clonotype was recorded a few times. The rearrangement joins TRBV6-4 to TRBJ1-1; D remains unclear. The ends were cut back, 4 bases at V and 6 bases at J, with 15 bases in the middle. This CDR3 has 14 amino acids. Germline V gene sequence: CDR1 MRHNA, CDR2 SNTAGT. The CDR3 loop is CASSAFQDGPEAFF. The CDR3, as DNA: TGTGCCAGCAGTGCCTTTCAAGACGGACCTGAAGCTTTCTTT.

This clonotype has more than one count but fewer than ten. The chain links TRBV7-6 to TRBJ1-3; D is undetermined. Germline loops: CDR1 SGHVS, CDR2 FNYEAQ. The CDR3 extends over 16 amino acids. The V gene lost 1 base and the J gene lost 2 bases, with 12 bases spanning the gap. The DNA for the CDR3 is TGTGCCAGCAGCTTAGGTCGTGGGCGCACTGGAAACACCATATATTTT. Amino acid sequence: CASSLGRGRTGNTIYF.

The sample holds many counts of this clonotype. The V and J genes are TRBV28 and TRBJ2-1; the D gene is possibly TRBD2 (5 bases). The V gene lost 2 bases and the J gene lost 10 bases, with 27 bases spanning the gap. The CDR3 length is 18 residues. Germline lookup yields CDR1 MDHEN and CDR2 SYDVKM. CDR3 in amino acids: CASSLPLAPSQRAQEQFF. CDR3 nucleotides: TGTGCCAGCAGTTTACCCCTGGCGCCTAGCCAACGGGCGCAAGAGCAGTTCTTC.

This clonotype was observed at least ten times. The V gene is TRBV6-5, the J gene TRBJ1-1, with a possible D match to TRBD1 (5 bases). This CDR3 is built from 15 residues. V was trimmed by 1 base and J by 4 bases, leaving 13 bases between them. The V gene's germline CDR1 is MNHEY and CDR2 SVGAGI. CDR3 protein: CASSYWQGGTTEAFF. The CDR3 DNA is TGTGCCAGCAGTTACTGGCAGGGCGGTACCACTGAAGCTTTCTTT.

The CDR3 region is CASSLSGGVNNEQFF. Written as DNA, the CDR3 is TGTGCCAGCAGCTTATCAGGGGGCGTAAACAATGAGCAGTTCTTC. J is TRBJ2-1 and V is TRBV7-2; 8 nucleotides align to TRBD1. The ends lost 2 bases at V and 5 bases at J; junction bases unmatched: 5. CDR1 SGHTA and CDR2 FQGNSA come from the germline V gene. The CDR3 runs 15 residues.

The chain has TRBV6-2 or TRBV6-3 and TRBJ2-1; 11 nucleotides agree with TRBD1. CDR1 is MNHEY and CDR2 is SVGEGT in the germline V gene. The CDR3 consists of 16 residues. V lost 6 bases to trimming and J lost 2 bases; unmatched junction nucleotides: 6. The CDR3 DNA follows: TGTGCCAGCAGGGCACGGACAGGGGGCGCCTACAATGAGCAGTTCTTC. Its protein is CASRARTGGAYNEQFF.

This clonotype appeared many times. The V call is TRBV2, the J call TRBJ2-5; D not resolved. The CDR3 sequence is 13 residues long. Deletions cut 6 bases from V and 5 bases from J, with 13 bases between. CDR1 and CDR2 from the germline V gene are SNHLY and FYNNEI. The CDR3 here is CASSQRESETQYF. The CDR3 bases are TGTGCCAGCAGCCAACGCGAGTCGGAGACCCAGTACTTC.

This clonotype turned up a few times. The CDR3 DNA sequence: TGTGCCAGCAGCCCCCGGATGGGTTCGACTTACAATGAGCAGTTCTTC. Amino acids: CASSPRMGSTYNEQFF. The chain carries TRBV7-9 and TRBJ2-1, with unresolved D. The CDR3 has 16 amino acids. CDR1 and CDR2 (germline): SEHNR, FQNEAQ (reference sequence). V gave up 5 bases and J gave up 4 bases, with 18 bases separating them.

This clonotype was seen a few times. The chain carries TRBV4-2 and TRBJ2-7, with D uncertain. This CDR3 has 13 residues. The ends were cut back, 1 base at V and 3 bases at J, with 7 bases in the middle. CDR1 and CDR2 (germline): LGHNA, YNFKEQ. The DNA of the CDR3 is TGTGCCAGCAGCCAAGTGTTGGGCTACGAGCAGTACTTC. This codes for CASSQVLGYEQYF.

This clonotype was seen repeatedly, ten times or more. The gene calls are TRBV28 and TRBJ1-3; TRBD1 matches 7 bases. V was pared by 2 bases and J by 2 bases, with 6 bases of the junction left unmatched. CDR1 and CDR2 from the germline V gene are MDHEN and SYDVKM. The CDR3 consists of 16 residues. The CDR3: CASSLPLGTAGNTIYF. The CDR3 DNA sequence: TGTGCCAGCAGTTTACCCCTCGGGACAGCTGGAAACACCATATATTTT.

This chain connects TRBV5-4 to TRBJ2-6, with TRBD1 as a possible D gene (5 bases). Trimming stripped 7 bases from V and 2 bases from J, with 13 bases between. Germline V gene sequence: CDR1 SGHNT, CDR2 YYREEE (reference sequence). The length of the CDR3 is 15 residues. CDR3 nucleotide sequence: TGTGCCAGCCGGCCGGAGACAGCTGGGGCCAACGTCCTGACTTTC. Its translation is CASRPETAGANVLTF.

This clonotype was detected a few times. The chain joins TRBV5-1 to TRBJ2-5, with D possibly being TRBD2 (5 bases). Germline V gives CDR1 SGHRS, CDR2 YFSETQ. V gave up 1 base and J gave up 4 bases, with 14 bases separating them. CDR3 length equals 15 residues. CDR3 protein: CASSLSGEPVETQYF. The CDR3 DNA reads TGCGCCAGCAGCTTGAGTGGGGAGCCTGTAGAGACCCAGTACTTC. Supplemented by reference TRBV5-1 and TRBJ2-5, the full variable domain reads KAGVTQTPRYLIKTRGQQVTLSCSPISGHRSVSWYQQTPGQGLQFLFEYFSETQRNKGNFPGRFSGRQFSNSRSEMNVSTLELGDSALYLCASSLSGEPVETQYFGPGTRLLVL.

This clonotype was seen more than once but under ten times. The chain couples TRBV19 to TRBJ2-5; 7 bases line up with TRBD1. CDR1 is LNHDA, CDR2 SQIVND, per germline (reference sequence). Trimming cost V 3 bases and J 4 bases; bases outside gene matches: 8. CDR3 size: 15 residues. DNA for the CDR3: TGTGCCAGTAGTATCAACAGGGGAAGTTTAGAGACCCAGTACTTC. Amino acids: CASSINRGSLETQYF.

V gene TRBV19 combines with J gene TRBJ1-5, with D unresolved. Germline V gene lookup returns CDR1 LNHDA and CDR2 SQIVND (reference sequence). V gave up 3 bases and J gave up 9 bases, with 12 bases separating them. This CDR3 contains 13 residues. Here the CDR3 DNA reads TGTGCCAGTAGTATCGTAGAAGGGCGGCCCCAGCATTTT. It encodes CASSIVEGRPQHF.

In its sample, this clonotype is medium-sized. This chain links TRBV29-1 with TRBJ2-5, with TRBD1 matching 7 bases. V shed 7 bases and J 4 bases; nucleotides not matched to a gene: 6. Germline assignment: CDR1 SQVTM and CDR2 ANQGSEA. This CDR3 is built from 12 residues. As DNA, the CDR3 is TGCAGCGCTACAGGGGCCCCAGAGACCCAGTACTTC. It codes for CSATGAPETQYF.

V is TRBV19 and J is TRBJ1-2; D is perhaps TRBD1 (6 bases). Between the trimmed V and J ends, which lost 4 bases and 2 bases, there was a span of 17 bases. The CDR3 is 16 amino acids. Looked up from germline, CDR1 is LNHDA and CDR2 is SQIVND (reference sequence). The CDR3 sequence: CASSTLSRGSNYGYTF. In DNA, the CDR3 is TGTGCCAGTAGTACACTATCCAGGGGCTCCAACTATGGCTACACCTTC.

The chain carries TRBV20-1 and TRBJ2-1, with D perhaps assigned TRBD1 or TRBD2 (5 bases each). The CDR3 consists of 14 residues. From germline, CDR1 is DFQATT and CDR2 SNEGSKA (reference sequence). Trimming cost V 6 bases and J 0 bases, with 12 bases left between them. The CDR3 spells CSARDGFSYNEQFF. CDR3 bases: TGCAGTGCAAGGGACGGCTTCTCCTACAATGAGCAGTTCTTC.

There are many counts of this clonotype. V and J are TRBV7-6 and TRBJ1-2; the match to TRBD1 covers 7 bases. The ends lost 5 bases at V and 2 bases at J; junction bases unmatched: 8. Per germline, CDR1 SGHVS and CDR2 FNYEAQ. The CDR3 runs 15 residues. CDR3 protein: CASSKGTAPNYGYTF. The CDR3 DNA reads TGTGCCAGCAGCAAAGGGACAGCGCCAAACTATGGCTACACCTTC.

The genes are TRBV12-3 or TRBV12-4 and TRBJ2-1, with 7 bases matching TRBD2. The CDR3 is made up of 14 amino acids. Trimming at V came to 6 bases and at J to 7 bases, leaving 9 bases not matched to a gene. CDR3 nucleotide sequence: TGTGCCAGCAGGACCATGGGGGGGAGGAATGAGCAGTTCTTC. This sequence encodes CASRTMGGRNEQFF.